Listed below are T cell receptor beta chains from one sample, sequenced in a study of blood T cells in healthy people across ages. TCRdb itself ran the 5' RACE reads through MiXCR, one entry per CDR3 protein. The repertoire includes 1,800,000 or so distinct CDR3 sequences, around 42% of them detected once, and 23% sits in the top ten. Specimen: blood. These receptors were collected from a human donor in good health. The CDR3 runs from the conserved cysteine through the conserved F or W. Fields, in order: J gene, V gene, D gene, clone size, CDR3 DNA, CDR3 protein. D genes are given only for firm matches. A clone size is listed for some rows: how often the clone was seen (once, few, many), or a class if it is expanded.

J: TRBJ2-3
V: TRBV7-9
D: .
size: .
DNA: TGTGCCAGCAGCCGGATGGTGGGGACTAGCACAGATACGCAGTATTTT
CDR3: CASSRMVGTSTDTQYF

J: TRBJ2-3
V: TRBV11-2
D: TRBD1
size: few
DNA: TGTGCCAGCAGCTCCGGGACAGACTGGATGACGCAGTATTTT
CDR3: CASSSGTDWMTQYF

J: TRBJ1-2
V: TRBV20-1
D: TRBD1
size: once
DNA: TGCAGTGCTAGAGATAGAGAGACAGGGGACCGTGGCTACACCTTC
CDR3: CSARDRETGDRGYTF

J: TRBJ2-6
V: TRBV29-1
D: .
size: few
DNA: TGCAGCGTTACAGGGATAGCGGCCAACGTCCTGACTTTC
CDR3: CSVTGIAANVLTF

J: TRBJ1-4
V: TRBV11-3
D: .
size: .
DNA: TGTGCCAGCAGCAAGATTAGGGCAACTAATGAAAAACTGTTTTTT
CDR3: CASSKIRATNEKLFF

J: TRBJ1-5
V: TRBV28
D: .
size: .
DNA: TGTGCCAGCAGTAAGGACAGACCCCAGCATTTT
CDR3: CASSKDRPQHF

J: TRBJ2-2
V: TRBV24-1
D: .
size: .
DNA: TGTGCCACCGGACAGACCCCGAGCACCGGGGAGCTGTTTTTT
CDR3: CATGQTPSTGELFF

J: TRBJ1-2
V: TRBV2
D: .
size: .
DNA: TGTGCCAGCAGTGATTGGTCCGACTATGGCTACACCTTC
CDR3: CASSDWSDYGYTF

J: TRBJ1-2
V: TRBV7-2
D: .
size: many
DNA: TGTGCCAGCAGCTTAGGCAGATCTAACTATGGCTACACCTTC
CDR3: CASSLGRSNYGYTF

J: TRBJ1-5
V: TRBV5-1
D: .
size: .
DNA: TGCGCCAGCAGCTCGACGGGAGGCATCAATCAGCCCCAGCATTTT
CDR3: CASSSTGGINQPQHF